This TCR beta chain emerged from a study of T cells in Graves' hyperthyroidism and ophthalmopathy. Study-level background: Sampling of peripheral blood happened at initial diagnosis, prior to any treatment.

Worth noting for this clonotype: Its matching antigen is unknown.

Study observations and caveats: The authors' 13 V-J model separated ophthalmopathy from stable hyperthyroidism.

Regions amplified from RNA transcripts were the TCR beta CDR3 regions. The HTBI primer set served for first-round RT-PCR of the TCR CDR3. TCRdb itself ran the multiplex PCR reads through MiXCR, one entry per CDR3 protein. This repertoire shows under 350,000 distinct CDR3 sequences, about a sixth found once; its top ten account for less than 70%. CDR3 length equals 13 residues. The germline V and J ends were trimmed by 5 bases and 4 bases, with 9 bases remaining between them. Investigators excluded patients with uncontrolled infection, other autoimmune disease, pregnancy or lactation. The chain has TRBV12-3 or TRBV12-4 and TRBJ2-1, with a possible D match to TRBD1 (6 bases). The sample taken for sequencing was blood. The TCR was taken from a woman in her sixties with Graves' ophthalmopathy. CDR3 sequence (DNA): TGTGCCAGCAGTAACACAGGGTACAATGAGCAGTTCTTC. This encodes CASSNTGYNEQFF.